Sequencing of this T cell receptor beta chain was carried out in a study of blood T cell repertoires in COVID-19. This CDR3 contains 17 residues. CDR1 is LNHDA, CDR2 SQIVND, per germline (reference sequence). Trimming pared 5 bases from V and 4 bases from J, leaving 20 bases between. Assay: immunoSEQ multiplex PCR; the TCRdb copy retains only in-frame clones and omits some. The data hold about 200,000 clones, with more than 75% observed a single time. Sequenced material: peripheral blood. The V and J genes are TRBV19 and TRBJ2-2; D might be TRBD2 (6 bases). This TCR came from a person aged 70 to 80 with COVID-19, enrolled during active disease. The DNA for the CDR3 is TGTGCCAGTAGTTCATTTCGGGGGACTGTGCCCACCGGGGAGCTGTTTTTT. Translating it yields CASSSFRGTVPTGELFF.